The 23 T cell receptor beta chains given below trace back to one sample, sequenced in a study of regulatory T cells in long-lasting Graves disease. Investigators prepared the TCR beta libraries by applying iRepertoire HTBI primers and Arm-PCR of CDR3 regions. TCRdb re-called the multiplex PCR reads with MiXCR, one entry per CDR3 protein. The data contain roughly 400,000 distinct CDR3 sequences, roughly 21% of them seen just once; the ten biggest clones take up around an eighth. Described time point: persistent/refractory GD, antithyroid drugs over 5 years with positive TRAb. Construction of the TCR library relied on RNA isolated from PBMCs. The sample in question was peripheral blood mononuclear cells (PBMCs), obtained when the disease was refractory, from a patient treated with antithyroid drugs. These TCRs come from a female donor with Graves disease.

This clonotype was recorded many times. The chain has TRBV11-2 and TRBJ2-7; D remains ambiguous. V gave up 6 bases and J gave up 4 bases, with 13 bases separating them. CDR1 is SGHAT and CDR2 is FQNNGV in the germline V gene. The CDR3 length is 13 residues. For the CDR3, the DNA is TGTGCCAGCAGAAGGGAAGTTTGGTACGAGCAGTACTTC. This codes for CASRREVWYEQYF.

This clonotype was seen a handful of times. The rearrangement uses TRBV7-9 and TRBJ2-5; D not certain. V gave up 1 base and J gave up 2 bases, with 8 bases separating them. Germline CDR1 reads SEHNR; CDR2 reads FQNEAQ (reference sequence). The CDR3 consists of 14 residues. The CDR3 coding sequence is TGTGCCAGCAGCTTAGTGTCGGAGCAAGAGACCCAGTACTTC. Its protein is CASSLVSEQETQYF.

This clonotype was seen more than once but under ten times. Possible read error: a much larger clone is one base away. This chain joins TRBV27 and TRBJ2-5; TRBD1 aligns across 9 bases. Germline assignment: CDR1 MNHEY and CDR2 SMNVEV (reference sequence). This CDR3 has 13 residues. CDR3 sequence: CANSVDRGETQYF. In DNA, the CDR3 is TGTGCCAACAGTGTAGACAGGGGGGAGACCCAGTACTTC.

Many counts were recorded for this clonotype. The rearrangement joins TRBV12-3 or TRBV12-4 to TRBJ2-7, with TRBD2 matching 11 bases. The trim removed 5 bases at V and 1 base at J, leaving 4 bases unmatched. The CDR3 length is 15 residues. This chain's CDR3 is CASSPLAGVSYEQYF. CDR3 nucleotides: TGTGCCAGCAGTCCACTAGCGGGAGTGTCCTACGAGCAGTACTTC.

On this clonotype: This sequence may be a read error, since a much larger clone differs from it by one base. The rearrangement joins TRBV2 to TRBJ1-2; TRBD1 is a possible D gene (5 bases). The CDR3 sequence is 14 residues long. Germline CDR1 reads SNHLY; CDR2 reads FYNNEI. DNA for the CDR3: TGTGCCAGCATAGCGGGGCTGTTCGGCTATGACTACACCTTC. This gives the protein CASIAGLFGYDYTF.

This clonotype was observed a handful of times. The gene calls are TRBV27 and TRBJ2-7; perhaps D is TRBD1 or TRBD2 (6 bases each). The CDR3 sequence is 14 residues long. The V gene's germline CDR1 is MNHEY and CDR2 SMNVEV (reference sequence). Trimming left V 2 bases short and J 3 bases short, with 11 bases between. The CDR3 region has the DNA TGTGCCAGCAGTTTAAGGGGGGCGCTCTACGAGCAGTACTTC. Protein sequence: CASSLRGALYEQYF.

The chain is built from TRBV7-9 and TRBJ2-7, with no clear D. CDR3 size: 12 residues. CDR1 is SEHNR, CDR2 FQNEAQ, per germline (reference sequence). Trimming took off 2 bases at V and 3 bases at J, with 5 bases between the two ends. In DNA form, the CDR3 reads TGTGCCAGCAGCTTAACCGTCTACGAGCAGTACTTC. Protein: CASSLTVYEQYF.

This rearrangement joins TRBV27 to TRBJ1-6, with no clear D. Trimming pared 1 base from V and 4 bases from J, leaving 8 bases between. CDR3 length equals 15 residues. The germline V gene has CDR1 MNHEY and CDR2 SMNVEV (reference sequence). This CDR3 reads CASSLFTFYNSPLHF. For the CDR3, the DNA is TGTGCCAGCAGTTTATTTACCTTTTATAATTCACCCCTCCACTTT.

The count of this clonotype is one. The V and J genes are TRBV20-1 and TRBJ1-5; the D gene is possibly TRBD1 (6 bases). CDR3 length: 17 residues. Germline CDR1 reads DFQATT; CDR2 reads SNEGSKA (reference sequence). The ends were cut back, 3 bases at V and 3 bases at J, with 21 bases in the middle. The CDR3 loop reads CSASQFRGTANNQPQHF. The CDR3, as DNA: TGCAGTGCTAGCCAATTTAGGGGGACGGCCAACAATCAGCCCCAGCATTTT.

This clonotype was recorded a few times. As DNA, the CDR3 is TGTGCCAGCAGCTCTACAGGGGGCCCTCAGCCCCAGCATTTT. This codes for CASSSTGGPQPQHF. The chain combines TRBV7-3 with TRBJ1-5; 9 positions match TRBD1. The length of the CDR3 is 14 residues. CDR1 SGHTA and CDR2 FQGTGA come from the germline V gene. V lost 4 bases, J lost 6 bases, and 4 bases stayed unmatched.

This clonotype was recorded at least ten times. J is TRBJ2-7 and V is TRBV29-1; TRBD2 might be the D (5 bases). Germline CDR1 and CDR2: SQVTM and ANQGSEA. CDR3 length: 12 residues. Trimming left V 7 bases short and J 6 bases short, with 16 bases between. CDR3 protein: CSASPSPGEQYF. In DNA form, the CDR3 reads TGCAGCGCTAGTCCTAGCCCGGGCGAGCAGTACTTC.

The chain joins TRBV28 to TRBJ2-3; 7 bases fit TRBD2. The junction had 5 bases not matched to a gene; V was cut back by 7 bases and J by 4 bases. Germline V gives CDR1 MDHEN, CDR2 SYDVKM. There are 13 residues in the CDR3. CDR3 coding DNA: TGTGCCAGCACTCGGGGGGAGCCAGATACGCAGTATTTT. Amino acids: CASTRGEPDTQYF.

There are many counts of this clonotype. The DNA of the CDR3 is TGCAGTGCGCCGGGACAGGAGATGGGCTACACCTTC. Translated, it gives CSAPGQEMGYTF. The chain employs TRBV20-1 and TRBJ1-2, with TRBD1 matching 8 bases. CDR3 size: 12 residues. With 6 bases clipped from V and 8 bases from J, the junction kept 8 bases outside the gene matches. CDR1 is DFQATT and CDR2 is SNEGSKA in the germline V gene (reference sequence).

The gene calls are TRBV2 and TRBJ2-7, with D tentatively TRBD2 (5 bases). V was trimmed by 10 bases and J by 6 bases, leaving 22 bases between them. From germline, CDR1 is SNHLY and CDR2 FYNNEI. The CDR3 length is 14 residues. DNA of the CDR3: TGTGCCAACGCGTACCGGGATAGGGTGTTCGAGCAGTACTTC. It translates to CANAYRDRVFEQYF.

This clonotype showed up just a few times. As DNA, the CDR3 is TGCAGTGCTAGAGAAATTTTACAGCCTCTGGAGACCCAGTACTTC. It codes for CSAREILQPLETQYF. V is TRBV20-1 and J is TRBJ2-5; D not resolved. The V end was cut by 0 bases, the J end by 5 bases, with 16 bases between. The CDR3 has 15 amino acids. Germline V lookup: CDR1 DFQATT, CDR2 SNEGSKA (reference sequence).

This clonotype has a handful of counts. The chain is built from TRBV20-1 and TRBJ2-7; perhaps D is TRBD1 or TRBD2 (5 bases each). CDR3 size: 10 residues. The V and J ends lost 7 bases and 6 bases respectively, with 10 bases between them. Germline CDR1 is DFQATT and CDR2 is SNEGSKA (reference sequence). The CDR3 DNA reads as TGCAGTGTTGGGGACCCCGAGCAGTACTTC. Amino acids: CSVGDPEQYF.

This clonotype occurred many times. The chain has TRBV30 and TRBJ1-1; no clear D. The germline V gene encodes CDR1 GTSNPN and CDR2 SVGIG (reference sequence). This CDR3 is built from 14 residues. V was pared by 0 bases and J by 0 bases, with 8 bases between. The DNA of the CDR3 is TGTGCCTGGAGTGTAGGTGAGGTGAACACTGAAGCTTTCTTT. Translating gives CAWSVGEVNTEAFF.

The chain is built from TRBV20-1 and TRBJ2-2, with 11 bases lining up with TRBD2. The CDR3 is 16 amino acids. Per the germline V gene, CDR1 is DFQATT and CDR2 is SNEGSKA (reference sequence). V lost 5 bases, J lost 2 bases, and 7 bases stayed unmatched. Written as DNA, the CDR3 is TGCAGTGCTCCTACCGGGACTAGCGGCAACACCGGGGAGCTGTTTTTT. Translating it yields CSAPTGTSGNTGELFF.

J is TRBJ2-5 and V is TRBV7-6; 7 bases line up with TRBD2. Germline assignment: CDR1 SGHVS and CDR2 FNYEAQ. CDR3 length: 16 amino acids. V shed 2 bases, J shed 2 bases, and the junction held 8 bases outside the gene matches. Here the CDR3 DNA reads TGTGCCAGCAGCTTAAGCCCACTAGCGCCGCAAGAGACCCAGTACTTC. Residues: CASSLSPLAPQETQYF.

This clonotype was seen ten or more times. CDR3 amino acids: CASSLGGGSYGYTF. The DNA of the CDR3 is TGTGCCAGCAGTTTAGGAGGGGGCAGCTATGGCTACACCTTC. V gene TRBV28 combines with J gene TRBJ1-2; 7 nucleotides line up with TRBD1. With 2 bases clipped from V and 4 bases from J, the junction kept 4 bases outside the gene matches. The CDR3 contains 14 residues. The V gene's germline CDR1 is MDHEN and CDR2 SYDVKM.

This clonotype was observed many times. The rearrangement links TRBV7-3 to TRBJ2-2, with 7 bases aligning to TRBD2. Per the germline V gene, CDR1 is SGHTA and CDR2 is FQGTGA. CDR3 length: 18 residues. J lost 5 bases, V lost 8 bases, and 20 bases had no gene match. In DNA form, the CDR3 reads TGTGCCAGCTTTCTCGACGCGGGAGAAGGTCTGGGAACCGGGGAGCTGTTTTTT. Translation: CASFLDAGEGLGTGELFF.

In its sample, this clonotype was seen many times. The CDR3 DNA reads TGTGCCATCAGCGAGGGGGGGGACACTGAAGCTTTCTTT. It is translated as CAISEGGDTEAFF. This sequence joins TRBV10-3 and TRBJ1-1; TRBD1 is a possible D gene (6 bases). CDR3 length equals 13 residues. Per the germline V gene, CDR1 is ENHRY and CDR2 is SYGVKD. The germline V and J ends were trimmed by 6 bases and 3 bases, with 11 bases remaining between them.

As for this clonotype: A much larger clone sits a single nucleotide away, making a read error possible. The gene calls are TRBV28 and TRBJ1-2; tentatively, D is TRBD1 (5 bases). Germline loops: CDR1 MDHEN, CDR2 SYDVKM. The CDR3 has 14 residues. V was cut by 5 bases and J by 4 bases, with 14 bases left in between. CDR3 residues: CASSPPAGVYGYTF. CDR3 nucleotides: TGTGCCAGCAGTCCGCCCGCGGGGGTCTATGGCTACACCTTC.